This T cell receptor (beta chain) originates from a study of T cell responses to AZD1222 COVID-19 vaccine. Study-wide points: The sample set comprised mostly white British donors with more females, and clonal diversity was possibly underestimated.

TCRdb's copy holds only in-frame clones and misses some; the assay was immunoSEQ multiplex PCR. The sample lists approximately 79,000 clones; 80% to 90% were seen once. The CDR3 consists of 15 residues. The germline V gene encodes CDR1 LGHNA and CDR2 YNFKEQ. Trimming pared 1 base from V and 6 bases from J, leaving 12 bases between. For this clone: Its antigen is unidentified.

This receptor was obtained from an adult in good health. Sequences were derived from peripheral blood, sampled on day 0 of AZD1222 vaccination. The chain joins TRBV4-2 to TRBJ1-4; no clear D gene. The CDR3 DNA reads TGTGCCAGCAGCCAAGTTCTCTACCAGCATGAAAAACTGTTTTTT. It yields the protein CASSQVLYQHEKLFF.